What follows describes a single TCR beta chain. The record originates from a study of radiotherapy plus CTLA-4 blockade in lung cancer. The CDR3 has 14 residues. Germline-derived CDR1 and CDR2 are SNHLY and FYNNEI. V was cut by 4 bases and J by 6 bases, with 14 bases left in between. Using immunoSEQ multiplex PCR, the repertoire was profiled, and TCRdb retains in-frame clones only, with some absent. The sample consists of 30,000 to 40,000 clones, more than 70% of them appearing once. This specimen consisted of peripheral blood, obtained from a patient treated with radiotherapy plus ipilimumab. The receptor was isolated from a human donor with non-small cell lung cancer who had stable disease on radiotherapy plus ipilimumab. The chain employs TRBV2 and TRBJ2-3, with D perhaps matching TRBD1 (6 bases). The CDR3 DNA reads as TGTGCCAGCAGTGTTGGCAGGGGTCGGGATACGCAGTATTTT. It yields the protein CASSVGRGRDTQYF.